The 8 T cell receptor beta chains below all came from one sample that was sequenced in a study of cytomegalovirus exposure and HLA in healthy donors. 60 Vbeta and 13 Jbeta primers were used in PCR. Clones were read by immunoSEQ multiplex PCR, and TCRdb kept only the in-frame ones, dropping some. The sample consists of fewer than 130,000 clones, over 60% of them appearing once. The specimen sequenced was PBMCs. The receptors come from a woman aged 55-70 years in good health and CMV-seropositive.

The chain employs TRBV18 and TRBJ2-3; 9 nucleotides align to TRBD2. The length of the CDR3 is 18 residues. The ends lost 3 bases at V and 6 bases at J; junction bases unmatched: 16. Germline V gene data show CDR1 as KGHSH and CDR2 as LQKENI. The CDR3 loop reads CASSPVARLAARADTQYF. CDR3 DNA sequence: TGTGCCAGCTCACCCGTTGCGAGACTAGCGGCAAGGGCGGATACGCAGTATTTT. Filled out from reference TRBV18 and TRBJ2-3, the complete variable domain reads NAGVMQNPRHLVRRRGQEARLRCSPMKGHSHVYWYRQLPEEGLKFMVYLQKENIIDESGMPKERFSAEFPKEGPSILRIQQVVRGDSAAYFCASSPVARLAARADTQYFGPGTRLTVL.

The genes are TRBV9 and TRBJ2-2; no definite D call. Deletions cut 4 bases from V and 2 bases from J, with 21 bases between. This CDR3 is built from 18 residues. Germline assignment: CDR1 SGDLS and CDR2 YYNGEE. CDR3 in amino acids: CASSPGRLFAANTGELFF. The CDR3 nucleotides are TGTGCCAGCAGCCCGGGTCGTTTGTTCGCAGCAAACACCGGGGAGCTGTTTTTT. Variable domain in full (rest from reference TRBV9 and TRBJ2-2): DSGVTQTPKHLITATGQRVTLRCSPRSGDLSVYWYQQSLDQGLQFLIQYYNGEERAKGNILERFSAQQFPDLHSELNLSSLELGDSALYFCASSPGRLFAANTGELFFGEGSRLTVL.

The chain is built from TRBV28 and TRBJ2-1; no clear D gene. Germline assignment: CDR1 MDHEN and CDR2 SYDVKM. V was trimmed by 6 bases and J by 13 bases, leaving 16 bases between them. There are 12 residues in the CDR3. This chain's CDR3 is CASSSLFERQFF. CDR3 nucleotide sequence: TGTGCCAGCAGCTCGTTGTTTGAGAGACAGTTCTTC.

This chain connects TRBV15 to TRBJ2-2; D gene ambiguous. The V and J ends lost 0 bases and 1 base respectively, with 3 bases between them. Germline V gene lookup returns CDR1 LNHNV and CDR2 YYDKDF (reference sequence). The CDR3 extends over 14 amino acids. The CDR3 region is CATSRDKNTGELFF. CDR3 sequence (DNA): TGTGCCACCAGCAGAGATAAGAACACCGGGGAGCTGTTTTTT. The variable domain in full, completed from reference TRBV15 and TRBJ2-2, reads DAMVIQNPRYQVTQFGKPVTLSCSQTLNHNVMYWYQQKSSQAPKLLFHYYDKDFNNEADTPDNFQSRRPNTSFCFLDIRSPGLGDTAMYLCATSRDKNTGELFFGEGSRLTVL.

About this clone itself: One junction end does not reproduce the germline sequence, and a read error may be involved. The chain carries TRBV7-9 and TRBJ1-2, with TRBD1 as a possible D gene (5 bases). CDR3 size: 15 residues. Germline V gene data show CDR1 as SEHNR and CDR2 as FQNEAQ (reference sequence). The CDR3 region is CSSSLQRVQGYGYTF. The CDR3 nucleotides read TGTTCCAGCAGCCTCCAACGAGTTCAGGGCTATGGCTACACCTTC.

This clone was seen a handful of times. The CDR3 sequence: CASSIIRAPDTGELFF. DNA for the CDR3: TGTGCCAGTAGTATCATCAGGGCCCCTGACACCGGGGAGCTGTTTTTT. The chain is built from TRBV19 and TRBJ2-2, with D tentatively TRBD1 (5 bases). Trimming stripped 3 bases from V and 3 bases from J, with 14 bases between. This CDR3 comprises 16 residues. Per the germline V gene, CDR1 is LNHDA and CDR2 is SQIVND (reference sequence).

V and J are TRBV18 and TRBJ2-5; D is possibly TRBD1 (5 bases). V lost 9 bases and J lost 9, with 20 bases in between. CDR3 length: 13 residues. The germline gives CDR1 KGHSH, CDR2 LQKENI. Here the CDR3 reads CASSQGNPEAQYF. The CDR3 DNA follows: TGTGCCAGTTCCCAGGGCAATCCCGAGGCCCAGTACTTC.

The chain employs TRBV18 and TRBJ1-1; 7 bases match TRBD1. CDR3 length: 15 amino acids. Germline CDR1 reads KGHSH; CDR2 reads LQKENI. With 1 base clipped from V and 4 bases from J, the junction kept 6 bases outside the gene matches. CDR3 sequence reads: CASSPLTTGSTEAFF. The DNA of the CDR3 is TGTGCCAGCTCACCACTTACGACAGGGAGCACTGAAGCTTTCTTT.